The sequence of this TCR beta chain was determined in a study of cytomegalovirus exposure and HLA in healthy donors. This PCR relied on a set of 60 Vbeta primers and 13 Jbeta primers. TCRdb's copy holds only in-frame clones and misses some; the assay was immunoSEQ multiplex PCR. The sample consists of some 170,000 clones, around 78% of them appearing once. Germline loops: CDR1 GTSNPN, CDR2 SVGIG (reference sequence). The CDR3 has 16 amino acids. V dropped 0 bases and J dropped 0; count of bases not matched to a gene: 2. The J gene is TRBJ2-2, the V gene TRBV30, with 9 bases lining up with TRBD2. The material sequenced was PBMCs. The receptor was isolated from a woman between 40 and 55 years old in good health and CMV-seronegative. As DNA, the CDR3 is TGTGCCTGGAGTGTAGGGACTAGCTCGAACACCGGGGAGCTGTTTTTT. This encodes CAWSVGTSSNTGELFF.